This T cell receptor beta chain was found in a study of PD-1 blockade in classical Hodgkin lymphoma. General observations from the study: TCR diversity at baseline was reported to be reduced in newly diagnosed patients relative to healthy donors. Repertoire differences have undefined causes, possibly disease activity or prior therapy. Nivolumab initiated under 1 year post-ASCT led to patient exclusion.

Relapse was seen in all patients after autologous stem cell transplantation, and brentuximab vedotin exposure was variable. Profiled with immunoSEQ multiplex PCR; TCRdb holds only in-frame clones, not every one. Here the sample spans about 110,000 clones, roughly 87% being singletons. Concerning this clone itself: Its antigen is unidentified.

J was trimmed by 0 bases and V by 6 bases; bases with no gene match: 5. Germline lookup yields CDR1 SGHTA and CDR2 FQGNSA. The CDR3 loop spans 15 amino acids. The material sequenced was peripheral blood mononuclear cells (PBMCs), taken before the second cycle of nivolumab. The sequence was obtained from a human donor with classical Hodgkin lymphoma. This rearrangement joins TRBV7-2 to TRBJ2-1; 7 bases are a match to TRBD1. The DNA for the CDR3 is TGTGCCAGCAGTTCAGAGGGGGCCTCCTACAATGAGCAGTTCTTC. As protein: CASSSEGASYNEQFF.